This T cell receptor (beta chain) was recovered during a study of shared clonotypes between healthy human individuals. Profiling relied on immunoSEQ multiplex PCR, and the TCRdb table lists in-frame clones only, not all of them. The table records roughly 2.5 million clones, around 90% of them present only once. V trimming: 4 bases; J trimming: 7 bases; junction bases outside the gene matches: 10. Germline V gene lookup returns CDR1 SGHRS and CDR2 YFSETQ. The CDR3 contains 15 residues. The sample taken for sequencing was naive CD4+ T cells sorted from blood. Subset denoted: CD45RA+ positively selected. The TCR originated in a man younger than 35 in good health. V is TRBV5-1 and J is TRBJ2-1, with 8 bases matching TRBD2. For the CDR3, the DNA is TGCGCCAGCAGCCCTGGAGGTCTAGCGGGTAATGAGCAGTTCTTC. Its translation: CASSPGGLAGNEQFF.